The entry that follows covers one TCR beta chain sequence. The antigen is undetermined. Primers used in a second PCR of roughly 7 to 12 cycles were a sample-barcoded 5' primer and a J-beta primer mix. Every molecule of cDNA carried a tag from a template-switch adaptor with 12 random nucleotides. TCRdb re-analysed the 5' RACE reads in MiXCR, keeping a single row per CDR3 protein. The data show around 790,000 distinct CDR3 sequences, with roughly 44% seen just once and about 21% held by the top ten. This sample was taken from a study of blood T cells in healthy people across ages. Study-level results: The diversity estimates, figures obtained from one million T cells, were considered underestimates. The fall in TCR beta diversity per million T cells was roughly linear with age.

The material sequenced was blood. The clonotype originates from a man aged 55 to 70 in good health.

The CDR3 spells CSARGGQAKNIQYF. The CDR3 nucleotides are TGCAGTGCTAGAGGTGGCCAAGCCAAAAACATTCAGTACTTC. This chain joins TRBV20-1 and TRBJ2-4; D remains ambiguous. V lost 1 base and J lost 0, with 7 bases in between. Germline CDR1 DFQATT, CDR2 SNEGSKA (reference sequence). The CDR3 length is 14 residues.